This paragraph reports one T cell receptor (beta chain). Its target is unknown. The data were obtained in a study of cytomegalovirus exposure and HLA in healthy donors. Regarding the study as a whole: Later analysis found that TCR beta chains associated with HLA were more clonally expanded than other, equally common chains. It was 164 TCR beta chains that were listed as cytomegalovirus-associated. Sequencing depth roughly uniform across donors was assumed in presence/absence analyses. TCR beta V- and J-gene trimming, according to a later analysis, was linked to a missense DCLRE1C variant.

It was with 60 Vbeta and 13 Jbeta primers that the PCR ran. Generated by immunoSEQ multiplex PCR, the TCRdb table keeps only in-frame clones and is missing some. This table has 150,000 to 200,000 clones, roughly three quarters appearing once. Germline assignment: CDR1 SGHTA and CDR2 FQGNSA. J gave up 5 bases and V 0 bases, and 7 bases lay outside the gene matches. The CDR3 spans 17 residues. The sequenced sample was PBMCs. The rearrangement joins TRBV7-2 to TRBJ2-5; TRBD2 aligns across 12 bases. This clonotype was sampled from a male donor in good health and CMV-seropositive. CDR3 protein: CASSLAPSGGAGETQYF. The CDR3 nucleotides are TGTGCCAGCAGCTTAGCGCCTAGCGGGGGGGCCGGGGAGACCCAGTACTTC.